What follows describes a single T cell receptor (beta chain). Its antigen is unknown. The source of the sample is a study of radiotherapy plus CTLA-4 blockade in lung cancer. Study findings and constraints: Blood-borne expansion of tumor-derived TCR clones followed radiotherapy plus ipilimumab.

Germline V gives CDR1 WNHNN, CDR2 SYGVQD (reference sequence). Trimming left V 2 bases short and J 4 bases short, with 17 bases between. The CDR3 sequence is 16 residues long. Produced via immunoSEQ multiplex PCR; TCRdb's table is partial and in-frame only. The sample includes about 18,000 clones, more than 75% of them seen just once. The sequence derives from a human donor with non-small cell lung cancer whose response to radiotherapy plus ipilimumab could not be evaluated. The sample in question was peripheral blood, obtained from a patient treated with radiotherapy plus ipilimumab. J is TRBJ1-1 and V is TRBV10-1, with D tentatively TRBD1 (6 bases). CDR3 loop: CASSEHGRGVGTEAFF. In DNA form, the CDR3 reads TGCGCCAGCAGTGAGCATGGGAGGGGGGTTGGCACTGAAGCTTTCTTT.